The 9 T cell receptor beta chains in this list originate from one sample, sequenced in a study of naive and memory T cell subsets. Amplification of ligated cDNA took four PCR rounds with SP2 and nested alpha and beta constant primers. A single record per CDR3 protein comes from TCRdb applying MiXCR to the 5' RACE reads. The table records 56,000 or so distinct CDR3 sequences, approximately 8% of them present only once. TCR cDNA received a 3' ligated oligonucleotide that carried a UMI. These receptors originate from a female donor in good health.

This clonotype showed up many times. This chain joins TRBV11-2 and TRBJ2-1; a weak D match, TRBD2 (6 bases). The V end lost 5 bases, the J end lost 2 bases, and 13 bases lay between the germline ends. The CDR3 spans 15 residues. Per germline, CDR1 SGHAT and CDR2 FQNNGV. CDR3 protein: CASSRPGLAYNEQFF. The CDR3, as DNA: TGTGCCAGCAGCCGTCCGGGACTCGCCTACAATGAGCAGTTCTTC.

This clonotype was observed a handful of times. The chain is built from TRBV24-1 and TRBJ2-6; D may be TRBD1 (5 bases). This CDR3 region has 14 residues. Looked up from germline, CDR1 is KGHDR and CDR2 is SFDVKD. The ends were cut back, 6 bases at V and 4 bases at J, with 9 bases in the middle. CDR3 in amino acids: CATSSRAGANVLTF. CDR3 sequence (DNA): TGTGCCACCAGTAGCAGGGCAGGGGCCAACGTCCTGACTTTC.

Ten or more counts support this clonotype. This chain links TRBV29-1 with TRBJ1-5, with TRBD1 matching 8 bases. In germline, CDR1 is SQVTM, CDR2 ANQGSEA. This CDR3 has 15 amino acids. Trimming took 8 bases from V and 3 from J; bases not matched to a gene: 12. The CDR3 bases are TGCAGCTCCGGAATCGGACAGGGCTTCAATCAGCCCCAGCATTTT. Encoded protein: CSSGIGQGFNQPQHF.

This clonotype was observed at least ten times. The V call is TRBV10-3, the J call TRBJ2-7, with 8 nucleotides matching TRBD1. V lost 0 bases and J lost 1; bases outside the gene matches: 5. CDR1 and CDR2 from the germline V gene are ENHRY and SYGVKD. The CDR3 covers 16 residues. CDR3 in DNA: TGTGCCATCAGTGAGTCCCCGACAGGGGCGTCCTACGAGCAGTACTTC. Its protein is CAISESPTGASYEQYF.

This clonotype has just a few counts. This rearrangement joins TRBV4-3 to TRBJ1-2, with D possibly matching TRBD1 (5 bases). The length of the CDR3 is 14 residues. The V gene's germline CDR1 is LGHNA and CDR2 YSLEER. V lost 0 bases and J 4 bases, leaving 9 bases between the germline ends. The DNA of the CDR3 is TGCGCCAGCAGCCAAGAGTGGGGCAGCTATGGCTACACCTTC. Protein product: CASSQEWGSYGYTF.

This clonotype was picked up many times. This rearrangement joins TRBV5-1 to TRBJ2-5; D is possibly TRBD2 (6 bases). The V end lost 3 bases, the J end lost 5 bases, and 11 bases lay between the germline ends. Germline CDR1 SGHRS, CDR2 YFSETQ. The CDR3 sequence is 13 residues long. CDR3 residues: CASSWAGSETQYF. The CDR3 coding sequence is TGCGCCAGCAGCTGGGCGGGGTCCGAGACCCAGTACTTC.

This clonotype was seen many times. The CDR3 protein is CSARTSGGRDTQYF. CDR3 bases: TGCAGTGCTAGGACTAGCGGGGGGCGAGATACGCAGTATTTT. This chain connects TRBV20-1 to TRBJ2-3; TRBD2 agrees at 13 bases. The CDR3 is 14 amino acids. The V segment lost 3 bases and the J segment 5 bases; nucleotides outside the gene matches: 2. In germline, CDR1 is DFQATT, CDR2 SNEGSKA (reference sequence).

Concerning this clonotype itself: A much larger clone is a single base away; this may be a read error. The genes are TRBV7-3 and TRBJ2-2, with TRBD2 as a possible D gene (5 bases). Germline CDR1 and CDR2: SGHTA and FQGTGA. The length of the CDR3 is 15 residues. V shed 0 bases and J shed 5 bases, with 10 bases lying between them. CDR3 sequence reads: CASSLTGRSTGELFF. Here the CDR3 DNA reads TGTGCCAGCAGCTTAACGGGGAGATCAACCGGGGAGCTGTTTTTT.

This clonotype was seen a handful of times. The J gene is TRBJ2-5, the V gene TRBV9; the D call may be TRBD1 or TRBD2 (6 bases each). V dropped 3 bases and J dropped 2 bases, with 17 bases sitting between them. There are 16 residues in the CDR3. CDR1 is SGDLS, CDR2 YYNGEE, per germline. The CDR3 DNA is TGTGCCAGCAGCGACAGGCCGGGGGCCCGACAAGAGACCCAGTACTTC. Amino acid sequence: CASSDRPGARQETQYF.